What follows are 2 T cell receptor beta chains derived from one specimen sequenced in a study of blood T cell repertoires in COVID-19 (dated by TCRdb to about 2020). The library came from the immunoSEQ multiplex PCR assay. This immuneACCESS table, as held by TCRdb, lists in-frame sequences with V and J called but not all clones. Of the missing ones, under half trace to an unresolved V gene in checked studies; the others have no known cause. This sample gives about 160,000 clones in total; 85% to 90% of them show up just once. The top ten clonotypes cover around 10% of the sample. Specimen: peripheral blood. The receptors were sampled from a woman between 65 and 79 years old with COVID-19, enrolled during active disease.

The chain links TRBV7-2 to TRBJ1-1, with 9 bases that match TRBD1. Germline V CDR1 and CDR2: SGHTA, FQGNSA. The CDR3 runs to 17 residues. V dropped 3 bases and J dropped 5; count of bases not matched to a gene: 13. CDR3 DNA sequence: TGTGCCAGCAGCTTGACGGCACTGACAGGGGGAGGGACTGAAGCTTTCTTT. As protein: CASSLTALTGGGTEAFF.

The CDR3 coding sequence is TGCGCCAGCAGCGCCGGACAGGGAGAAGGTTCACCCCTCCACTTT. Translating gives CASSAGQGEGSPLHF. The rearrangement uses TRBV5-1 and TRBJ1-6; TRBD1 agrees at 8 bases. This CDR3 spans 15 amino acids. In germline, CDR1 is SGHRS, CDR2 YFSETQ. V shed 4 bases, J shed 9 bases, and the junction held 9 bases outside the gene matches. Complete variable domain (other parts from reference TRBV5-1 and TRBJ1-6): KAGVTQTPRYLIKTRGQQVTLSCSPISGHRSVSWYQQTPGQGLQFLFEYFSETQRNKGNFPGRFSGRQFSNSRSEMNVSTLELGDSALYLCASSAGQGEGSPLHFGNGTRLTVT.